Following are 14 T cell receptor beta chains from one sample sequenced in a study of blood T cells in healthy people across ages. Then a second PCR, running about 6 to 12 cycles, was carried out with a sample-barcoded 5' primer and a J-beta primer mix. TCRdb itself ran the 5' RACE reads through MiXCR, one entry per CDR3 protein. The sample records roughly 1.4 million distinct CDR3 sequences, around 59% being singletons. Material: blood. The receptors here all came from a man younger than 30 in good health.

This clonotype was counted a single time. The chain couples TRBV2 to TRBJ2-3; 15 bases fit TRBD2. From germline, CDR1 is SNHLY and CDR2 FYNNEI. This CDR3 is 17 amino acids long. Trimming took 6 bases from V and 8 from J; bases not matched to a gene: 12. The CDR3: CASSPRTSGGAYGTQYF. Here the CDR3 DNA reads TGTGCCAGCAGCCCCCGGACTAGCGGGGGGGCATATGGTACGCAGTATTTT.

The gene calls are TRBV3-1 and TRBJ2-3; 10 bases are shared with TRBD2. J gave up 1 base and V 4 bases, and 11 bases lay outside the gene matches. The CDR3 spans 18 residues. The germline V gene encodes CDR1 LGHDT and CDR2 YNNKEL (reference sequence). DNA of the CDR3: TGTGCCAGCAGCCCCGGCCTAGCGGGGGCCCAACGCACAGATACGCAGTATTTT. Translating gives CASSPGLAGAQRTDTQYF.

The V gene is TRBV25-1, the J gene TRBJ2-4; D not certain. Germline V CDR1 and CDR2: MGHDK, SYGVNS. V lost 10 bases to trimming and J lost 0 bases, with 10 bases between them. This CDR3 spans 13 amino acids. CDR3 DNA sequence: TGTGCCACCATGGGGATAGCCAAAAACATTCAGTACTTC. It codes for CATMGIAKNIQYF.

CDR3 DNA sequence: TGCGCCAGCAGCTTAGGGACACTTGGCGATCAGCCCCAGCATTTT. This gives the protein CASSLGTLGDQPQHF. V is TRBV5-1 and J is TRBJ1-5; weak D call: TRBD1 (6 bases). The CDR3 is 15 residues long. Looked up from germline, CDR1 is SGHRS and CDR2 is YFSETQ. The V gene lost 2 bases and the J gene lost 5 bases, with 14 bases spanning the gap.

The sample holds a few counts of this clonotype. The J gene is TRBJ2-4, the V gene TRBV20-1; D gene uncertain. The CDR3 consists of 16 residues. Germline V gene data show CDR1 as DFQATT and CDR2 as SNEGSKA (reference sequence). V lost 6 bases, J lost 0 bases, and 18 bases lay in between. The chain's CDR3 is CSAPAVPTAAKNIQYF. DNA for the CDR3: TGCAGTGCCCCCGCCGTCCCTACCGCAGCCAAAAACATTCAGTACTTC.

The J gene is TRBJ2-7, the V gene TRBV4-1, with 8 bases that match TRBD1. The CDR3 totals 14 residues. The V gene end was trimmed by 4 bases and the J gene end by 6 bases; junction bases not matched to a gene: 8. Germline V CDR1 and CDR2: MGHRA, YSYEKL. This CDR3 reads CASSPVGQGSEQYF. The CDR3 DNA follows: TGCGCCAGCAGCCCTGTTGGACAGGGCTCCGAGCAGTACTTC.

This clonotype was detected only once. The CDR3 coding sequence is TGCAGTGCCCTACCCCTCCACTTT. It is translated as CSALPLHF. The chain has TRBV20-1 and TRBJ1-6, with D hard to call. The V and J ends lost 6 bases and 12 bases respectively, with 3 bases between them. CDR1 is DFQATT, CDR2 SNEGSKA, per germline (reference sequence). This CDR3 comprises 8 residues.

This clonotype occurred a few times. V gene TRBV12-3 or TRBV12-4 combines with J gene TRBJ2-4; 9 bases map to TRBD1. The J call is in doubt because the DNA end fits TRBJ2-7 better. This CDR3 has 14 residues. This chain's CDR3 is CASTGTGQTYEQYF. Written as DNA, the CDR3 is TGTGCCAGCACCGGGACAGGGCAGACCTACGAGCAGTACTTC.

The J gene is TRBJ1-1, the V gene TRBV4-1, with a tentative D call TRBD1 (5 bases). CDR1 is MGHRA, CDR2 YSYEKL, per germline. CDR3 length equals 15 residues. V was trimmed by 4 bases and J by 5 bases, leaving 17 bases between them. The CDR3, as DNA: TGCGCCAGCAGCCGCCCGAGGGACCTTAGGACTGAAGCTTTCTTT. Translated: CASSRPRDLRTEAFF.

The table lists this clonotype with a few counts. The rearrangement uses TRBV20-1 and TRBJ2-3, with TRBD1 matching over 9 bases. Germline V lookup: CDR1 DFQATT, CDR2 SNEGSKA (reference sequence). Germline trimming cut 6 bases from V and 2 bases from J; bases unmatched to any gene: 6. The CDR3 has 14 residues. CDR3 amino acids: CSAQGQGVTDTQYF. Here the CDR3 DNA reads TGCAGTGCACAGGGACAGGGCGTCACAGATACGCAGTATTTT.

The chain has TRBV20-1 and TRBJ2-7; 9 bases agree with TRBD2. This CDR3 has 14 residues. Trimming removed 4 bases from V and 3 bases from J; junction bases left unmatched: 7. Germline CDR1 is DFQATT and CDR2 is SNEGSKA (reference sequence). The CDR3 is CSAISGGSGYEQYF. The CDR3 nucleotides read TGCAGTGCTATTAGCGGGGGTTCTGGCTACGAGCAGTACTTC.

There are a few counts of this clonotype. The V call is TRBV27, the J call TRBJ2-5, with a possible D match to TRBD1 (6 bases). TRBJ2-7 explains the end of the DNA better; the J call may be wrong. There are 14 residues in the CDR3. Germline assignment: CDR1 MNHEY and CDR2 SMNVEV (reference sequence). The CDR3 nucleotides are TGTGCCAGCTCCCTTGGGGACACCGACTACGAGCAGTACTTC. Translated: CASSLGDTDYEQYF.

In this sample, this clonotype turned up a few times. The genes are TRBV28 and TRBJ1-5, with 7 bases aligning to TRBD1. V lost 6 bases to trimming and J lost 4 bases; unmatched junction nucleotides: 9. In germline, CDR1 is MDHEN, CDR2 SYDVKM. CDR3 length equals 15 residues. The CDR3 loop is CASSRGDRYNQPQHF. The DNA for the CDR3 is TGTGCCAGCAGCCGTGGGGACAGATATAATCAGCCCCAGCATTTT. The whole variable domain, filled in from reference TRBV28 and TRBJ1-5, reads DVKVTQSSRYLVKRTGEKVFLECVQDMDHENMFWYRQDPGLGLRLIYFSYDVKMKEKGDIPEGYSVSREKKERFSLILESASTNQTSMYLCASSRGDRYNQPQHFGDGTRLSIL.

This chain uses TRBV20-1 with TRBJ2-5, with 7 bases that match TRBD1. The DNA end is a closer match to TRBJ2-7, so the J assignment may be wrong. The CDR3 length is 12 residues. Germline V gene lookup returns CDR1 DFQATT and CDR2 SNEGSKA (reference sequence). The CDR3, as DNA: TGCCGGCCAGGGACAGAAGACTACGAGCAGTACTTC. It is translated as CRPGTEDYEQYF.